One sample yielded the 8 T cell receptor beta chains listed below, sequenced in a study of cytomegalovirus exposure and HLA in healthy donors. 60 Vbeta and 13 Jbeta primers were used in PCR. Method: immunoSEQ multiplex PCR; TCRdb's copy keeps in-frame clones and lacks some. The sample lists 60,000 to 100,000 clones; about 78% were seen once. What was sequenced was PBMCs. The receptors were gathered from a middle-aged man in good health and CMV-seronegative.

The chain carries TRBV5-1 and TRBJ2-7, with D tentatively TRBD2 (6 bases). Germline loops: CDR1 SGHRS, CDR2 YFSETQ. The CDR3 is 16 residues long. The ends were cut back, 0 bases at V and 0 bases at J, with 13 bases in the middle. The CDR3 loop reads CASSLGRGSSSYEQYF. The CDR3 bases are TGCGCCAGCAGCTTGGGCCGGGGGAGTAGCTCCTACGAGCAGTACTTC.

This sequence joins TRBV28 and TRBJ2-7; 7 positions match TRBD1. The germline V gene encodes CDR1 MDHEN and CDR2 SYDVKM. The V and J ends lost 7 bases and 1 base, in that order; junction bases with no gene match: 7. CDR3 length: 14 residues. CDR3 region: CASIGQEGSYEQYF. CDR3 sequence (DNA): TGTGCCAGCATCGGACAGGAAGGGTCCTACGAGCAGTACTTC.

The V call is TRBV28, the J call TRBJ1-2; D unresolved. V lost 3 bases, J lost 3 bases, and 11 bases lay in between. The length of the CDR3 is 14 residues. Germline CDR1 and CDR2: MDHEN and SYDVKM. CDR3 DNA: TGTGCCAGCAGTTTCTCCGGGATGGACTATGGCTACACCTTC. Protein: CASSFSGMDYGYTF.

The V call is TRBV29-1, the J call TRBJ1-1, with D uncertain. V lost 2 bases and J 1 base, leaving 8 bases between the germline ends. Germline lookup yields CDR1 SQVTM and CDR2 ANQGSEA. The CDR3 loop spans 13 amino acids. For the CDR3, the DNA is TGCAGCGTTGAACGGTACGGGAACACTGAAGCTTTCTTT. This codes for CSVERYGNTEAFF.

The rearrangement uses TRBV27 and TRBJ2-1; D possibly corresponds to TRBD1 (7 bases). This CDR3 comprises 13 residues. Per germline, CDR1 MNHEY and CDR2 SMNVEV (reference sequence). Trimming took off 7 bases at V and 9 bases at J, with 16 bases between the two ends. The CDR3 sequence is CASTGAGGFEQFF. As DNA, the CDR3 is TGTGCCAGCACCGGGGCAGGGGGGTTTGAGCAGTTCTTC.

V and J are TRBV7-8 and TRBJ1-5, with 8 bases fitting TRBD1. Trimming cost V 3 bases and J 4 bases; bases outside gene matches: 11. CDR1 and CDR2 (germline): SGHVS, FQNEAQ. The CDR3 has 17 residues. The CDR3 here is CASSFLRRGPTNQPQHF. The CDR3 DNA sequence: TGTGCCAGCAGCTTCTTACGCAGGGGGCCTACAAATCAGCCCCAGCATTTT.

Here the CDR3 reads CASLQGLNTEAFF. DNA of the CDR3: TGTGCCAGCCTACAGGGGTTAAACACTGAAGCTTTCTTT. The chain employs TRBV28 and TRBJ1-1, with 7 positions matching TRBD1. Unmatched junction bases numbered 5, after V lost 8 bases and J lost 2 bases. This CDR3 region has 13 residues. Per germline, CDR1 MDHEN and CDR2 SYDVKM.

The V call is TRBV7-9, the J call TRBJ1-4; perhaps TRBD1 as D (6 bases). Trimming cost V 3 bases and J 10 bases, with 15 bases left between them. Germline CDR1 reads SEHNR; CDR2 reads FQNEAQ (reference sequence). The CDR3 is 14 amino acids. The CDR3 loop reads CASSFGQGFGKLFF. CDR3 DNA: TGTGCCAGCAGCTTCGGTCAGGGGTTTGGAAAACTGTTTTTT.